This T cell receptor beta chain was recorded in a study of CD8 T cells in ankylosing spondylitis. Whole-study findings and limits: Previous work reported some of these motif variants in the synovial fluid and blood of reactive arthritis.

Germline V lookup: CDR1 MNHEY, CDR2 SMNVEV (reference sequence). V lost 3 bases to trimming and J lost 3 bases, with 8 bases between them. CDR3 length: 13 amino acids. This clonotype was counted ten times or more. The antigen is not known. The authors made TCR beta libraries by quantitative 5'-RACE with molecular barcodes. TCRdb ran MiXCR on the 5' RACE reads and lists one entry per CDR3 protein. The sample holds under 250,000 distinct CDR3 sequences, about 10% seen once. The sequenced sample consisted of blood, either unsorted or a sorted T cell fraction (not recorded which). This chain connects TRBV27 to TRBJ1-2; tentatively, D is TRBD1 (5 bases). This clonotype was obtained from a male donor with ankylosing spondylitis or in good health (not recorded which). The CDR3: CASSFGGYYGYTF. The CDR3 bases are TGTGCCAGCAGTTTCGGGGGATACTATGGCTACACCTTC.